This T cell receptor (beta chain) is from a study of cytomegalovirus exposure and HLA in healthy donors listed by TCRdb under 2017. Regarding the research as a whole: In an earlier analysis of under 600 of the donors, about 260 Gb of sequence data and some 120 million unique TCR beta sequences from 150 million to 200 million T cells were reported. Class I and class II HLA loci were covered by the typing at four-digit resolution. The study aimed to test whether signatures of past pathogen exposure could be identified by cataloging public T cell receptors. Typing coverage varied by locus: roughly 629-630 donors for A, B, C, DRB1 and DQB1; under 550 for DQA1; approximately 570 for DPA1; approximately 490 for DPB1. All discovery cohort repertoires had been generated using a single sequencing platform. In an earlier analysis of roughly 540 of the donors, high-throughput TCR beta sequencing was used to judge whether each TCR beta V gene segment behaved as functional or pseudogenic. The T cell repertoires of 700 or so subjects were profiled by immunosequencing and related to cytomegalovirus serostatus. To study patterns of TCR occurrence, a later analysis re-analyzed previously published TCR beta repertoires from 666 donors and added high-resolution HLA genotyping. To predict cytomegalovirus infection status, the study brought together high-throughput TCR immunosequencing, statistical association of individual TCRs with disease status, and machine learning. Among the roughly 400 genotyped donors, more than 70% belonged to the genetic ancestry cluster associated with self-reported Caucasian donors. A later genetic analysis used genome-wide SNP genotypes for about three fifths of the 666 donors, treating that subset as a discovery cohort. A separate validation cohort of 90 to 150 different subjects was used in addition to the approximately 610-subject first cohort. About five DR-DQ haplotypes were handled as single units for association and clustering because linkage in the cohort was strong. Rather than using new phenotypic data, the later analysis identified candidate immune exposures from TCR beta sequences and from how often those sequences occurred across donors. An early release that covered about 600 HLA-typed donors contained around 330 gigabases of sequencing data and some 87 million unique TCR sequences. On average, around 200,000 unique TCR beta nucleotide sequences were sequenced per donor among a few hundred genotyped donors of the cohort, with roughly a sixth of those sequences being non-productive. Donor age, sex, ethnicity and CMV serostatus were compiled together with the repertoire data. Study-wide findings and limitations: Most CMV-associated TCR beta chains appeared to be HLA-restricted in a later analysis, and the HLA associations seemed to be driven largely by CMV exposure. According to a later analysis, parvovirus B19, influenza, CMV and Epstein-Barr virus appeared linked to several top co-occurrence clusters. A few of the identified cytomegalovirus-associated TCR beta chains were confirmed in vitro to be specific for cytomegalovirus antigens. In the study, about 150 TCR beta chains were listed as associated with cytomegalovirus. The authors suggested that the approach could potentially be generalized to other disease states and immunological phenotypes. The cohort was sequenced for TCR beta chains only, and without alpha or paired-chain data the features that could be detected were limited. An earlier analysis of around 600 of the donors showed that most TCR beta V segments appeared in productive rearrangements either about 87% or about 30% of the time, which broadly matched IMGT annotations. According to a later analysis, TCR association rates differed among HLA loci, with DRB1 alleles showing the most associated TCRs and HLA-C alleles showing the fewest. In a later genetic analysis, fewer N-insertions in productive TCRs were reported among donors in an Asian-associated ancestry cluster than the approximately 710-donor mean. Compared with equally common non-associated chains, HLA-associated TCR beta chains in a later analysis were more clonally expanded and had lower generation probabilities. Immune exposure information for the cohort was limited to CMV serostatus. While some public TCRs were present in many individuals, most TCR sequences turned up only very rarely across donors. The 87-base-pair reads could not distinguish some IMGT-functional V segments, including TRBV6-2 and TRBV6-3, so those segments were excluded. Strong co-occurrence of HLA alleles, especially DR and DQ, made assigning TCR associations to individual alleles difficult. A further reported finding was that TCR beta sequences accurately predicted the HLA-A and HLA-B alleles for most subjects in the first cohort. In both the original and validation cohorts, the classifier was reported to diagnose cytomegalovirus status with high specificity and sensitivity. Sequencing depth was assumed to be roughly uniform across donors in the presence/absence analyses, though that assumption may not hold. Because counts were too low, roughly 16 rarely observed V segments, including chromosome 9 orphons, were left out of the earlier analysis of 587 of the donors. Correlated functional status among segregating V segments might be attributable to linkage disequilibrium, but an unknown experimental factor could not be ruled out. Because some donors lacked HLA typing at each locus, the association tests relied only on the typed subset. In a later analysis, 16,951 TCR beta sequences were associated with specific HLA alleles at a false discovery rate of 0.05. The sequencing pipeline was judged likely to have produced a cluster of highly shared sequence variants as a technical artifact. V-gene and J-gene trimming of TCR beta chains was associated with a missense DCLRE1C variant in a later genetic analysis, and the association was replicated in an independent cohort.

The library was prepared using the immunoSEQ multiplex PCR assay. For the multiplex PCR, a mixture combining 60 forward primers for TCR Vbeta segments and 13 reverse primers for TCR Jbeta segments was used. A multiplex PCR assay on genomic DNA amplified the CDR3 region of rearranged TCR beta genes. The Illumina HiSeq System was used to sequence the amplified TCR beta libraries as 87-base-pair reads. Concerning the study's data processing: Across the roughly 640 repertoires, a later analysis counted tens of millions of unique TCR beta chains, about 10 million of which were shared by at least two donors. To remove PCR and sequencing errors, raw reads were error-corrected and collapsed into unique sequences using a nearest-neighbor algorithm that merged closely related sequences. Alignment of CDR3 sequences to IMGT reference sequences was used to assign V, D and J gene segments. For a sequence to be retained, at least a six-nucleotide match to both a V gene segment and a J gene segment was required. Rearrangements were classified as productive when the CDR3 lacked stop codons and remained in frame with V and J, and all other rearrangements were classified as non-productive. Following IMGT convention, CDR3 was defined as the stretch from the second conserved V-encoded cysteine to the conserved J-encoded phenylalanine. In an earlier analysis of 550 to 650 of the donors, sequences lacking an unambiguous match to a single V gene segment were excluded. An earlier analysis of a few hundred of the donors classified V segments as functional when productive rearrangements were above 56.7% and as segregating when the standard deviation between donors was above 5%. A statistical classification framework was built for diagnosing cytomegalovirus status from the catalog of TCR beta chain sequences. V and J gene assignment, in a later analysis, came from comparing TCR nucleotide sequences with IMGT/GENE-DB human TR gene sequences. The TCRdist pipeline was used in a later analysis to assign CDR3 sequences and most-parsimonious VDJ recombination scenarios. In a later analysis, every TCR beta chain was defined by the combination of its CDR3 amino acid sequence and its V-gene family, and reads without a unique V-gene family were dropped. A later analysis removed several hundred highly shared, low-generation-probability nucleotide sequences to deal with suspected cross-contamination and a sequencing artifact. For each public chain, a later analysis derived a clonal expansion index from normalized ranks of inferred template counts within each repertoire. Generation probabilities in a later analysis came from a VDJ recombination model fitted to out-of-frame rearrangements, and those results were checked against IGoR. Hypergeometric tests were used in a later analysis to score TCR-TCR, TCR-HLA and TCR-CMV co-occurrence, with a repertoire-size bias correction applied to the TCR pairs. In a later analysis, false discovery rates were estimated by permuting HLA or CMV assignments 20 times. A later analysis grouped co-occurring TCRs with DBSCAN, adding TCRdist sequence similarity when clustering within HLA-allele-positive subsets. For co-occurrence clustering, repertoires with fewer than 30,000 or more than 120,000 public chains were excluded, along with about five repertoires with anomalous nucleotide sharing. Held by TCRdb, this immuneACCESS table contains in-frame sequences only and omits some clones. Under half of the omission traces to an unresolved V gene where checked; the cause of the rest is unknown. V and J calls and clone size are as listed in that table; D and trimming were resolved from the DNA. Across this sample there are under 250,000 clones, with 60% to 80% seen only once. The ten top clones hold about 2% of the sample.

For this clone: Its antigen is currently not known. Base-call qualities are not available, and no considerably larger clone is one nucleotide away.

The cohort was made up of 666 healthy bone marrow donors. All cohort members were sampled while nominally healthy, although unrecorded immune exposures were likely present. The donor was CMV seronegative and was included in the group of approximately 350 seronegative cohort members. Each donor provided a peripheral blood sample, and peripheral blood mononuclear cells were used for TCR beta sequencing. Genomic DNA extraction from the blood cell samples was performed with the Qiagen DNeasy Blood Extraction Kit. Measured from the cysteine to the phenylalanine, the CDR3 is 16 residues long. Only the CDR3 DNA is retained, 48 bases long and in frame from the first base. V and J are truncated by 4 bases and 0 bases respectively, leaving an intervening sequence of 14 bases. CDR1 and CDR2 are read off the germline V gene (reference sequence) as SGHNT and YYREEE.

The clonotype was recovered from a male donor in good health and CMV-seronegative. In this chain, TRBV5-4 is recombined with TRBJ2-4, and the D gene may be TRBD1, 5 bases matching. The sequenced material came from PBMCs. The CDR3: CASSPSGILAKNIQYF. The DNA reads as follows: TGTGCCAGCAGCCCCTCAGGGATATTAGCCAAAAACATTCAGTACTTC.